These T cell receptor beta chains were read from a single sample in a study of human T cells and chemical hapten exposure. Each CDR3 protein gets one entry after TCRdb re-called the RACE reads with MiXCR. The sample has 90,000 to 110,000 distinct CDR3 sequences; around 35% are singletons. The sample here was whole blood, taken in connection with sensitization to the hapten diphenylcyclopropenone (DPC). The source is a middle-aged man with alopecia areata. Some clones in this sample may be carry-over from other donors' samples. CDR3s include the opening cysteine and the closing phenylalanine or tryptophan. A D gene is named only where the DNA matches it firmly. The size of a clone is reported for some rows only, either as once, few or many, or as a class for expanded clones.

TRBD2,TRBV11-2,TRBJ2-3,few,CASSYGTSAADTQYF,TGTGCCAGCAGCTACGGGACTAGCGCCGCAGATACGCAGTATTTT
NA,TRBV7-2,TRBJ1-5,once,CASSRGGGYSNQPQHF,TGTGCCAGCAGCCGAGGAGGTGGATATAGCAATCAGCCCCAGCATTTT
NA,TRBV12-3/TRBV12-4,TRBJ1-2,NA,CAVPGSGYTF,TGTGCCGTTCCAGGGTCCGGCTACACCTTC
NA,TRBV24-1,TRBJ2-2,NA,CATSDLTGELFF,TGTGCCACCAGTGATTTAACCGGGGAGCTGTTTTTT
TRBD2,TRBV30,TRBJ2-2,NA,CAWGGGTGELFF,TGTGCCTGGGGGGGGGGCACCGGGGAGCTGTTTTTT
NA,TRBV2,TRBJ1-2,NA,CASSEALANYGYTF,TGTGCCAGCAGTGAGGCGCTAGCTAACTATGGCTACACCTTC
NA,TRBV20-1,TRBJ2-2,many,CSARDGTRGTGELFF,TGCAGTGCTAGAGATGGAACTAGAGGCACCGGGGAGCTGTTTTTT
TRBD1,TRBV6-5,TRBJ2-7,NA,CASSSDRGEVYEQYF,TGTGCCAGCAGCTCAGACAGGGGAGAGGTGTACGAGCAGTACTTC
TRBD1,TRBV10-3,TRBJ2-4,medium-sized,CAISPTGDRGRKNIQYF,TGTGCCATCAGTCCCACGGGGGACAGGGGGCGCAAAAACATTCAGTACTTC
NA,TRBV6-5,TRBJ1-5,NA,CASSYPRVSNQPQHF,TGTGCCAGCAGTTACCCGCGTGTTAGCAATCAGCCCCAGCATTTT
TRBD2,TRBV2,TRBJ2-3,few,CASSGIAGVYTQYF,TGTGCCAGCAGTGGAATAGCGGGAGTGTATACGCAGTATTTT
TRBD2,TRBV27,TRBJ2-1,few,CASSPLAGTRRQQFF,TGTGCCAGCAGTCCACTAGCGGGGACCCGCAGGCAGCAGTTCTTC
NA,TRBV10-3,TRBJ1-5,few,CAISDPTVGNQPQHF,TGTGCCATCAGTGATCCTACGGTTGGCAATCAGCCCCAGCATTTT
NA,TRBV9,TRBJ2-1,many,CASSVLGEAPNDEQFF,TGTGCCAGCAGCGTACTAGGGGAGGCCCCCAACGATGAGCAGTTCTTC
TRBD2,TRBV7-2,TRBJ2-1,many,CASRRALAANNEQFF,TGTGCCAGCAGACGCGCTCTAGCGGCAAACAATGAGCAGTTCTTC
NA,TRBV7-2,TRBJ2-3,NA,CASSADGYTDTQYF,TGTGCCAGCAGCGCAGATGGCTACACAGATACGCAGTATTTT
TRBD2,TRBV7-8,TRBJ2-3,NA,CASSPLGAGGPDTQYF,TGTGCCAGCAGCCCCCTCGGAGCGGGAGGCCCAGATACGCAGTATTTT
NA,TRBV27,TRBJ1-2,NA,CASSHGGNYGYTF,TGTGCCAGCAGTCACGGGGGGAACTATGGCTACACCTTC
NA,TRBV6-1,TRBJ1-1,few,CASSPEVPNTESFF,TGTGCCAGCAGCCCCGAAGTGCCGAACACTGAATCTTTCTTT
NA,TRBV6-5,TRBJ1-1,NA,CASKGGFTEAFF,TGTGCCAGCAAGGGGGGCTTCACTGAAGCTTTCTTT
NA,TRBV20-1,TRBJ1-5,NA,CSARLGQLNQPQHF,TGCAGTGCTAGATTAGGGCAGCTCAATCAGCCCCAGCATTTT
TRBD2,TRBV6-1,TRBJ2-3,once,CASSPRGTSGELDTQYF,TGTGCCAGCAGCCCTAGGGGGACTAGCGGGGAGTTAGATACGCAGTATTTT
NA,TRBV20-1,TRBJ2-5,many,CSAPDEGETQYF,TGCAGTGCTCCTGACGAAGGAGAGACCCAGTACTTC
NA,TRBV7-9,TRBJ2-7,few,CASSSQGSYEQYF,TGTGCCAGCAGCTCCCAGGGGAGCTACGAGCAGTACTTC
NA,TRBV27,TRBJ2-4,NA,CASTSFEDLAKNIQYF,TGTGCCAGCACCTCCTTTGAGGATTTAGCCAAAAACATTCAGTACTTC
NA,TRBV7-9,TRBJ1-1,few,CASSFHGHSNTEAFF,TGTGCCAGCAGCTTCCACGGACACTCTAACACTGAAGCTTTCTTT
NA,TRBV28,TRBJ2-7,NA,CASNLVGTPSYEQYF,TGTGCCAGCAACCTTGTCGGGACGCCCTCCTACGAGCAGTACTTC
NA,TRBV18,TRBJ1-1,NA,CASSPGTSEGTEAFF,TGTGCCAGCTCACCCGGGACATCCGAGGGAACTGAAGCTTTCTTT
NA,TRBV28,TRBJ2-6,NA,CASSPAGTPSGANVLTF,TGTGCCAGCAGCCCAGCTGGGACCCCCTCTGGGGCCAACGTCCTGACTTTC
NA,TRBV29-1,TRBJ2-2,few,CSVEEGADTGELFF,TGCAGCGTTGAAGAGGGGGCGGACACCGGGGAGCTGTTTTTT
NA,TRBV5-1,TRBJ2-7,few,CASSLTLYEQYF,TGCGCCAGCAGCTTGACACTCTACGAGCAGTACTTC
TRBD1,TRBV28,TRBJ2-5,few,CASPPGQGARAETQYF,TGTGCCAGCCCACCGGGACAGGGGGCTAGGGCGGAGACCCAGTACTTC
TRBD2,TRBV12-3/TRBV12-4,TRBJ2-1,NA,CASSRRAGANNEQFF,TGTGCCAGCAGCCGAAGGGCGGGAGCCAACAATGAGCAGTTCTTC
TRBD2,TRBV29-1,TRBJ2-3,few,CSGATPLAGDSTDTQYF,TGCAGCGGCGCGACTCCACTAGCGGGAGACTCCACAGATACGCAGTATTTT
TRBD2,TRBV20-1,TRBJ2-3,few,CSAPTSGRGSTDTQYF,TGCAGTGCGCCGACTAGCGGGAGGGGTAGCACAGATACGCAGTATTTT
NA,TRBV20-1,TRBJ2-7,few,CSASRVEAGEQYF,TGCAGTGCTAGCCGGGTGGAAGCCGGCGAGCAGTACTTC
TRBD2,TRBV29-1,TRBJ2-4,many,CSVELSGRAQYF,TGCAGCGTTGAACTTAGCGGGAGGGCTCAGTACTTC
NA,TRBV9,TRBJ2-3,few,CASSVPESADTQYF,TGTGCCAGCAGCGTACCGGAAAGCGCAGATACGCAGTATTTT
NA,TRBV12-3/TRBV12-4,TRBJ2-3,many,CASTNGSDTQYF,TGTGCCAGCACCAACGGGTCAGATACGCAGTATTTT
NA,TRBV20-1,TRBJ2-3,many,CSATSTDTQYF,TGCAGTGCTACCAGCACAGATACGCAGTATTTT
TRBD2,TRBV18,TRBJ2-1,NA,CASSPPPTSGNEQFF,TGTGCCAGCTCACCACCCCCGACTAGCGGTAATGAGCAGTTCTTC
TRBD2,TRBV7-3,TRBJ2-7,NA,CASASGQINSYEQYF,TGTGCCAGCGCTAGCGGGCAAATAAATTCCTACGAGCAGTACTTC
TRBD1,TRBV7-7,TRBJ2-5,NA,CASSPGQGLETQYF,TGTGCTAGCAGCCCGGGACAGGGATTGGAGACCCAGTACTTC
NA,TRBV3-1,TRBJ2-7,NA,CASSYRPGVYEQYF,TGTGCCAGCAGCTATCGGCCGGGGGTCTACGAGCAGTACTTC
NA,TRBV7-8,TRBJ2-2,NA,CASSSAFWGVANTGELFF,TGTGCCAGCAGCAGTGCGTTCTGGGGGGTCGCGAACACCGGGGAGCTGTTTTTT
NA,TRBV7-2,TRBJ2-5,NA,CASSLDRRGETQYF,TGTGCCAGCAGCTTAGATCGGAGAGGAGAGACCCAGTACTTC
NA,TRBV20-1,TRBJ2-3,NA,CSARDDRGADTQYF,TGCAGTGCTAGAGATGATAGGGGCGCAGATACGCAGTATTTT
TRBD2,TRBV6-5,TRBJ2-5,NA,CASSYLLAGVETQYF,TGTGCCAGCAGTTACTTACTAGCGGGAGTAGAGACCCAGTACTTC
NA,TRBV10-3,TRBJ2-5,few,CAIRDRPQETQYF,TGTGCCATCAGGGATCGCCCGCAGGAGACCCAGTACTTC
TRBD1,TRBV29-1,TRBJ2-3,few,CSVPTGGTDTQYF,TGCAGCGTTCCGACAGGGGGCACAGATACGCAGTATTTT
NA,TRBV9,TRBJ1-1,few,CASSVRGQENTEAFF,TGTGCCAGCAGCGTTAGAGGACAAGAGAACACTGAAGCTTTCTTT
NA,TRBV1,TRBJ2-7,NA,CTSSQEGLAGFYEQYF,TGCACCAGCAGCCAAGAGGGACTAGCGGGGTTCTACGAGCAGTACTTC
NA,TRBV4-1,TRBJ2-6,NA,CASSQGFRSGANVLTF,TGCGCCAGCAGCCAGGGGTTTCGCTCTGGGGCCAACGTCCTGACTTTC
NA,TRBV7-8,TRBJ1-2,NA,CASSLQGLINYGYTF,TGTGCCAGCAGCTTGCAAGGACTGATTAACTATGGCTACACCTTC
TRBD2,TRBV6-2/TRBV6-3,TRBJ2-1,NA,CASSRIAGANEQFF,TGTGCCAGCAGTCGCATAGCGGGAGCCAATGAGCAGTTCTTC